Listed below are T cell receptor beta chains from one sample, sequenced in a study of cytomegalovirus exposure and HLA in healthy donors. The protocol was immunoSEQ multiplex PCR, while the TCRdb copy is restricted to in-frame clones and leaves out a portion. Among roughly 200,000 clones listed, roughly 68% were seen once. Sample: PBMCs. The source is a woman aged 25 to 39 in good health and CMV-seronegative. The CDR3 runs from the conserved cysteine through the conserved F or W. D genes are given only for firm matches. The size entry is marked missing in some rows and otherwise reads once, few, many or a size class.

V gene	D gene	J gene	clone size	CDR3 protein	CDR3 DNA
TRBV4-2	.	TRBJ2-1	.	CASSQEALYAVVDNEQFF	TGTGCCAGCAGCCAAGAAGCTTTGTACGCGGTAGTTGACAATGAGCAGTTCTTC
TRBV11-2	TRBD2	TRBJ2-5	few	CASRAGLAETQYF	TGTGCCAGCAGGGCGGGACTAGCGGAGACCCAGTACTTC
TRBV10-1	.	TRBJ1-1	.	CASSDQGTNTEAFF	TGCGCCAGCAGTGACCAGGGAACGAACACTGAAGCTTTCTTT
TRBV9	TRBD2	TRBJ2-1	.	CASSVRESNQFF	TGTGCCAGCAGCGTGCGGGAGTCCAACCAGTTCTTC
TRBV5-8	.	TRBJ1-1	.	CASSLVEGKAFF	TGTGCCAGCAGCTTGGTGGAGGGGAAAGCTTTCTTT
TRBV18	TRBD1	TRBJ1-3	.	CASSLGQSDSGNTIYF	TGTGCCAGCTCACTGGGACAGTCGGACTCTGGAAACACCATATATTTT
TRBV7-9	TRBD2	TRBJ2-3	.	CASGTSGNTDTQYF	TGTGCCAGTGGGACTAGCGGGAACACAGATACGCAGTATTTT
TRBV10-3	.	TRBJ2-5	.	CAISAGRRNQETQYF	TGTGCCATCAGTGCGGGGAGACGGAACCAAGAGACCCAGTACTTC
TRBV6-1	.	TRBJ2-7	.	CASSPLTSYEQYF	TGTGCCAGCAGCCCTCTGACTAGCTACGAGCAGTACTTC
TRBV30	.	TRBJ1-2	few	CEGEGFRYGYTF	TGTGAAGGGGAGGGTTTTAGGTATGGCTACACCTTC
TRBV4-3	.	TRBJ2-7	few	CASSQAPEVSYEQYF	TGCGCCAGCAGCCAAGCCCCAGAGGTCTCCTACGAGCAGTACTTC